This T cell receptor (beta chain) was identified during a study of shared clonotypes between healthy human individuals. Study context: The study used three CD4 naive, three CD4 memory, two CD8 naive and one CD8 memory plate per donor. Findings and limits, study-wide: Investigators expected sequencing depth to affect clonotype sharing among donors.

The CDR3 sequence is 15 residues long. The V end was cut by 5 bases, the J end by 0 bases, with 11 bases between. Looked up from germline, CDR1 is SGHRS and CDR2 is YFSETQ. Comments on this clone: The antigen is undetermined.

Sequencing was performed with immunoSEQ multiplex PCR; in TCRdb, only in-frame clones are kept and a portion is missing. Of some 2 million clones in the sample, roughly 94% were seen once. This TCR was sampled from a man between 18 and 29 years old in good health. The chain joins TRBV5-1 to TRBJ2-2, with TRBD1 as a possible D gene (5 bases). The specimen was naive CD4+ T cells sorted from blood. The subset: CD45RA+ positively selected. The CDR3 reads CASRTDNANTGELFF. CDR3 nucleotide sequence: TGCGCCAGCAGGACGGACAACGCGAACACCGGGGAGCTGTTTTTT.